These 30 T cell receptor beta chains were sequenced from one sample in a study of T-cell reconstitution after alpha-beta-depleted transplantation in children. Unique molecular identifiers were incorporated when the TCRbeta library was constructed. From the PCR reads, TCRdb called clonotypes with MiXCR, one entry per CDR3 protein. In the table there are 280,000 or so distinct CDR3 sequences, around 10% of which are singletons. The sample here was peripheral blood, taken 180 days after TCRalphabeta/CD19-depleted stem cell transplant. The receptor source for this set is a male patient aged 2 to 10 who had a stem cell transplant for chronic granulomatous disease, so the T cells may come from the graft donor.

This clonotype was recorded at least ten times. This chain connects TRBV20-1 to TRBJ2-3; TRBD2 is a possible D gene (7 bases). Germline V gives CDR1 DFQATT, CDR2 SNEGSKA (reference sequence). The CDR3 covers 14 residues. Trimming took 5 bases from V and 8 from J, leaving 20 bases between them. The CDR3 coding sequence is TGCAGTGCTTCTATTCGTGGGGGGGCCGGTACGCAGTATTTT. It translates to CSASIRGGAGTQYF.

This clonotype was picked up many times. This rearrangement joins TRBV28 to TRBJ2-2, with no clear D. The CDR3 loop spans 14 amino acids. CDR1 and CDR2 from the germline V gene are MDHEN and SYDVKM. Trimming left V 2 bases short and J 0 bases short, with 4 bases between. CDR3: CASSLLSNTGELFF. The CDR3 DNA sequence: TGTGCCAGCAGTTTACTTTCGAACACCGGGGAGCTGTTTTTT.

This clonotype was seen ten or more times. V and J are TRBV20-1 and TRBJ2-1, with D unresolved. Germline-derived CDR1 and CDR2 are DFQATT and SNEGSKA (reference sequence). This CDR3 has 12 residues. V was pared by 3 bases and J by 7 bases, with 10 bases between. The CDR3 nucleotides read TGCAGTGCTAGCGCACAGAGGAATGAGCAGTTCTTC. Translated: CSASAQRNEQFF.

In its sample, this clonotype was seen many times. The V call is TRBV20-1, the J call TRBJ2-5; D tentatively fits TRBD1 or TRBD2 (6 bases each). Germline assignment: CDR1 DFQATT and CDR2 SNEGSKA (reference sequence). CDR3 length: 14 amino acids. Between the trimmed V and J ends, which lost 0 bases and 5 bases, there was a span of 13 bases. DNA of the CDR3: TGCAGTGCTAGAGATCTCGGGGGCCCTGAGACCCAGTACTTC. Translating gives CSARDLGGPETQYF.

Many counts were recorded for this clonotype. In nucleotides, the CDR3 is TGTGCCAGCAGCTTCCTGCGGGGCGGGTACACCGGGGAGCTGTTTTTT. Its translation is CASSFLRGGYTGELFF. The J gene is TRBJ2-2, the V gene TRBV7-2; D perhaps matches TRBD2 (6 bases). This CDR3 has 16 residues. Germline CDR1 and CDR2: SGHTA and FQGNSA. The V end was cut by 3 bases, the J end by 3 bases, with 14 bases between.

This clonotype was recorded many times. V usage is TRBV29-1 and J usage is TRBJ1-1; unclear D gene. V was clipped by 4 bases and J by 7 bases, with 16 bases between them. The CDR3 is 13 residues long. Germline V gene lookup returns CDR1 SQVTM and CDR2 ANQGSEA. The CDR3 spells CSVAPGGYGEAFF. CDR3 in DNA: TGCAGCGTTGCCCCAGGCGGCTACGGTGAAGCTTTCTTT.

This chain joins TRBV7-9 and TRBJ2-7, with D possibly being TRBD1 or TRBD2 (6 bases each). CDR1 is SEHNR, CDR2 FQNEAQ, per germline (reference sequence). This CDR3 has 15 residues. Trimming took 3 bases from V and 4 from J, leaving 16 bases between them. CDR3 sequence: CASSFWGAGTYEQYF. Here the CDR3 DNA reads TGTGCCAGCAGCTTTTGGGGGGCTGGTACGTACGAGCAGTACTTC.

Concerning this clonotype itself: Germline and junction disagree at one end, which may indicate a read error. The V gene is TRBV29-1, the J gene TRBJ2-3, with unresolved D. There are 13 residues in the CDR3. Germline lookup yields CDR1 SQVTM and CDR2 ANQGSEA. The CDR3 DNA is TGCAGCGTTGAAGGCCAGAGCCAAGAGACCCAGTACTTT. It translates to CSVEGQSQETQYF.

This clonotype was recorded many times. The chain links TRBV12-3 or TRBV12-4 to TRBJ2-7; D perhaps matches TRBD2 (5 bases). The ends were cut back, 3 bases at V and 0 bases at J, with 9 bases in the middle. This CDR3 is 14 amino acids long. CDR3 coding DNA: TGTGCCAGCAGTTTCACGGGATCCTCCTACGAGCAGTACTTC. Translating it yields CASSFTGSSYEQYF.

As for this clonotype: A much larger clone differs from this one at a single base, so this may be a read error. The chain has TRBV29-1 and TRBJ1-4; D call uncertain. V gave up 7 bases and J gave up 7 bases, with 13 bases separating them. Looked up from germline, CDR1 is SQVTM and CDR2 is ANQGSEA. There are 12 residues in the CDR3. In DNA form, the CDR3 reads TGCAGCGCCCTAGAAGAGGGTGAAAAACTGTTTTTT. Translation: CSALEEGEKLFF.

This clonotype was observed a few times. In DNA form, the CDR3 reads TGCAGTGCTAGTGGGGGACAGGGGTGGTCCTACGAGCAGTACTTC. Its protein product is CSASGGQGWSYEQYF. V usage is TRBV20-1 and J usage is TRBJ2-7; 10 bases match TRBD1. The ends lost 3 bases at V and 1 base at J; junction bases unmatched: 6. Germline-derived CDR1 and CDR2 are DFQATT and SNEGSKA (reference sequence). There are 15 residues in the CDR3.

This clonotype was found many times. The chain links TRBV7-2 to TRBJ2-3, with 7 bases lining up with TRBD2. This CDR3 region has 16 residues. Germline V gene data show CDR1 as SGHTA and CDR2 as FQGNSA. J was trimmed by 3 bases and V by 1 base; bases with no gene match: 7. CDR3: CASSLGSSGPTDTQYF. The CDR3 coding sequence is TGTGCCAGCAGCTTAGGGTCTAGCGGTCCGACAGATACGCAGTATTTT.

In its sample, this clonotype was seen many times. DNA of the CDR3: TGTGCCAGCAGTCCCCTCCGGAACGGAAAGGTCTATGGCTACACCTTC. Translating gives CASSPLRNGKVYGYTF. V usage is TRBV12-3 or TRBV12-4 and J usage is TRBJ1-2; D uncertain. This CDR3 is built from 16 residues. V was pared by 5 bases and J by 4 bases, with 20 bases between.

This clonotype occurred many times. CDR3 coding DNA: TGTGCCAGCAGGGACGCGAACTACGAGCAGTACTTC. Translated, it gives CASRDANYEQYF. The chain has TRBV21-1 and TRBJ2-7. TRBV21-1 is noted as a pseudogene. The CDR3 runs to 12 residues.

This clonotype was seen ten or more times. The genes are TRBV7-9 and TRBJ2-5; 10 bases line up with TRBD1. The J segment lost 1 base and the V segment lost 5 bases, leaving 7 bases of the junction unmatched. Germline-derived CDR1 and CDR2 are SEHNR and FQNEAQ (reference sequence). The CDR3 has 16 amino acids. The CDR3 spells CASSLGTGDIQETQYF. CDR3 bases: TGTGCCAGCAGCCTTGGGACAGGGGACATCCAAGAGACCCAGTACTTC.

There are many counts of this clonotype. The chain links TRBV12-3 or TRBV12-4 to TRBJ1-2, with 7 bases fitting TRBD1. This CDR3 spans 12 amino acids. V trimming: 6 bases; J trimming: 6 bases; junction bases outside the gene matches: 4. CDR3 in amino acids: CASRTGLDGYTF. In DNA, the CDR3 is TGTGCCAGCAGGACAGGGCTGGATGGCTACACCTTC.

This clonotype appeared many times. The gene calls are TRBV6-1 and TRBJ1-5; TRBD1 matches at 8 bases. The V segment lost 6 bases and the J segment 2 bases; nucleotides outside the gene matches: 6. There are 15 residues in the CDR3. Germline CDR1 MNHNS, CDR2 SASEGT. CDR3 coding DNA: TGTGCCAGCAGCGTCACAGGGGGAGGCAATCAGCCCCAGCATTTT. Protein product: CASSVTGGGNQPQHF.

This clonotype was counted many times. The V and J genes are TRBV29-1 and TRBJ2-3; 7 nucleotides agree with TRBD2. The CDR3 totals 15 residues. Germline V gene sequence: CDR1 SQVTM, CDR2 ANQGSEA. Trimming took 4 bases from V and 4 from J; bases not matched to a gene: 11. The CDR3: CSVVVRGGVADTQYF. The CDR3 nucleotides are TGCAGCGTTGTCGTCCGCGGGGGAGTAGCAGATACGCAGTATTTT.

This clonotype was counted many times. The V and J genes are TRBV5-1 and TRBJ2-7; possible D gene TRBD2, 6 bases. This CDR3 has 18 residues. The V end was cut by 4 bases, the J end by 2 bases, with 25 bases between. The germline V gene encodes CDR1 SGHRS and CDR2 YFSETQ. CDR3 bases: TGCGCCAGCAGCGCCCTTCTTTTCCCCCCCGCGGGGCCCTACGAGCAGTACTTC. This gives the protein CASSALLFPPAGPYEQYF.

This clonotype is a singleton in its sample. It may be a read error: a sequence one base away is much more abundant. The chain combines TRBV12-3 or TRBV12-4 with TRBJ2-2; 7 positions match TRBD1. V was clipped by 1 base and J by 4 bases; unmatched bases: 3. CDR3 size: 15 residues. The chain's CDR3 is CASSLDRGSTGELFF. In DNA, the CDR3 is TGTGCCAGCAGTTTAGACAGGGGCAGCACCGGGGAGCTGTTTTTT.

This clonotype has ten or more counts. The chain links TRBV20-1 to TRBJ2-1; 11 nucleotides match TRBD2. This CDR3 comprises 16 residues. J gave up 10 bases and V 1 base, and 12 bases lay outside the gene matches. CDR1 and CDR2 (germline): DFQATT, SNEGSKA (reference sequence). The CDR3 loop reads CSARVGSGLAGIEQFF. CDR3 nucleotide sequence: TGCAGTGCTAGAGTTGGATCAGGACTAGCGGGTATAGAGCAGTTCTTC.

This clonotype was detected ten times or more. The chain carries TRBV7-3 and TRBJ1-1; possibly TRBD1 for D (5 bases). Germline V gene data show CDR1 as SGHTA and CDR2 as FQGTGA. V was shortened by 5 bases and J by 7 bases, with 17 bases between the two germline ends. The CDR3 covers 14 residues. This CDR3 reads CASSPGRQPNEAFF. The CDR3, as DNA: TGTGCCAGCAGCCCCGGTAGACAGCCGAATGAAGCTTTCTTT. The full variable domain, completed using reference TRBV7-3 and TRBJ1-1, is GAGVSQTPSNKVTEKGKYVELRCDPISGHTALYWYRQSLGQGPEFLIYFQGTGAADDSGLPNDRFFAVRPEGSVSTLKIQRTERGDSAVYLCASSPGRQPNEAFFGQGTRLTVV.

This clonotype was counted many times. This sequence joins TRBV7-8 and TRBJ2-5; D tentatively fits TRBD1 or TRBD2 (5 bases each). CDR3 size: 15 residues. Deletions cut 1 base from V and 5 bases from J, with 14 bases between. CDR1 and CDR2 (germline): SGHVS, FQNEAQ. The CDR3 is CASSLGSGGAETQYF. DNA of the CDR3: TGTGCCAGCAGCTTAGGGTCTGGGGGAGCCGAGACCCAGTACTTC.

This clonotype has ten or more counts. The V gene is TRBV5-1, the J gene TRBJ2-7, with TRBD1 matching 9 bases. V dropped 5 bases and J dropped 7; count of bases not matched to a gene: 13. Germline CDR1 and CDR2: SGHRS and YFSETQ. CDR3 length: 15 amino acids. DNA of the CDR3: TGCGCCAGCAGTGGGGCTGGGACAGGGAGTAAGGAGCAGTACTTC. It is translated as CASSGAGTGSKEQYF. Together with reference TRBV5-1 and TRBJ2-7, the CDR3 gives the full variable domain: KAGVTQTPRYLIKTRGQQVTLSCSPISGHRSVSWYQQTPGQGLQFLFEYFSETQRNKGNFPGRFSGRQFSNSRSEMNVSTLELGDSALYLCASSGAGTGSKEQYFGPGTRLTVT.

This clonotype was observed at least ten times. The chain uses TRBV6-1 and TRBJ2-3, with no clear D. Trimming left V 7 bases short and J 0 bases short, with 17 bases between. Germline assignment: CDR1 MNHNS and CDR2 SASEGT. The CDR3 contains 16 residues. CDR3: CASKTRHSFSTDTQYF. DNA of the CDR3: TGTGCCAGCAAAACCAGACATTCTTTTAGCACAGATACGCAGTATTTT.

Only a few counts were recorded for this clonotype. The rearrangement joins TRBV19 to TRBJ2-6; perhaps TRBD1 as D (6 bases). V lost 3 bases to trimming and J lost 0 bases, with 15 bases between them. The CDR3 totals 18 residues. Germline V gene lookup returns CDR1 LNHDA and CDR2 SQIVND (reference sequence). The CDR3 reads CASSIGGQSSSGANVLTF. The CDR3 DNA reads TGTGCCAGTAGTATCGGAGGACAGTCAAGCTCTGGGGCCAACGTCCTGACTTTC.

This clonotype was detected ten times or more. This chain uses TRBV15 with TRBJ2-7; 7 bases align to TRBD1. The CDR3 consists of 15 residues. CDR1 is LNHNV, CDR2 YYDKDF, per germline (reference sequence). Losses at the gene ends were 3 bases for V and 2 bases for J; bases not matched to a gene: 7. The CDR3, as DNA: TGTGCCACCAGCAGTGAGAGACAGGGCCCCTACGAGCAGTACTTC. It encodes CATSSERQGPYEQYF.

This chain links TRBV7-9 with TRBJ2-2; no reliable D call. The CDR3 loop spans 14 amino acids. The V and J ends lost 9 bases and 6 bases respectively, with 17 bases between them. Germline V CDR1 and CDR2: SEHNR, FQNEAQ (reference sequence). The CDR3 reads CARSLGQFSGELFF. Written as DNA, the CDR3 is TGTGCCAGGAGCCTGGGCCAGTTCTCCGGGGAGCTGTTTTTT.

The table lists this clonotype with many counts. The CDR3 DNA reads as TGCAGCGTTGGGCCGGCAGATACGCAGTATTTT. Amino acids: CSVGPADTQYF. The chain joins TRBV29-1 to TRBJ2-3; no firm D call. V dropped 4 bases and J dropped 4 bases, with 6 bases sitting between them. Germline V gene data show CDR1 as SQVTM and CDR2 as ANQGSEA. The CDR3 spans 11 residues.

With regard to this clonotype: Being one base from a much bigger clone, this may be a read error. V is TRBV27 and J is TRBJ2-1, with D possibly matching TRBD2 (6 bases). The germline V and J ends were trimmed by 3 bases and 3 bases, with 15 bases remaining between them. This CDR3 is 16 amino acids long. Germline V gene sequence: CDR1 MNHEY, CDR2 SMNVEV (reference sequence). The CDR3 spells CASSLGISGNYNEQFF. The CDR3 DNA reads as TGTGCCAGCAGTTTGGGGATTAGCGGCAACTACAATGAGCAGTTCTTC.